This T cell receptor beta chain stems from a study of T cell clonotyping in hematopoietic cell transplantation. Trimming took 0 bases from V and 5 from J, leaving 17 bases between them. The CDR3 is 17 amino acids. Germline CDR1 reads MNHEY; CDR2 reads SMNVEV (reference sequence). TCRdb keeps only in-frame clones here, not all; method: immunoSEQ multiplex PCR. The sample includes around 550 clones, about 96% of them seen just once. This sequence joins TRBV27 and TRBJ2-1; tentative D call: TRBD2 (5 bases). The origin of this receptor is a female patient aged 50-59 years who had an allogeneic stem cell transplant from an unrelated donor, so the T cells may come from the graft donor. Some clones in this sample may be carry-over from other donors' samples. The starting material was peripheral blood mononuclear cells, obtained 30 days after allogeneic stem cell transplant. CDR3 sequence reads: CASSLSEDFLGHNEQFF. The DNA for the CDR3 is TGTGCCAGCAGTTTATCGGAGGACTTTCTAGGACACAATGAGCAGTTCTTC.